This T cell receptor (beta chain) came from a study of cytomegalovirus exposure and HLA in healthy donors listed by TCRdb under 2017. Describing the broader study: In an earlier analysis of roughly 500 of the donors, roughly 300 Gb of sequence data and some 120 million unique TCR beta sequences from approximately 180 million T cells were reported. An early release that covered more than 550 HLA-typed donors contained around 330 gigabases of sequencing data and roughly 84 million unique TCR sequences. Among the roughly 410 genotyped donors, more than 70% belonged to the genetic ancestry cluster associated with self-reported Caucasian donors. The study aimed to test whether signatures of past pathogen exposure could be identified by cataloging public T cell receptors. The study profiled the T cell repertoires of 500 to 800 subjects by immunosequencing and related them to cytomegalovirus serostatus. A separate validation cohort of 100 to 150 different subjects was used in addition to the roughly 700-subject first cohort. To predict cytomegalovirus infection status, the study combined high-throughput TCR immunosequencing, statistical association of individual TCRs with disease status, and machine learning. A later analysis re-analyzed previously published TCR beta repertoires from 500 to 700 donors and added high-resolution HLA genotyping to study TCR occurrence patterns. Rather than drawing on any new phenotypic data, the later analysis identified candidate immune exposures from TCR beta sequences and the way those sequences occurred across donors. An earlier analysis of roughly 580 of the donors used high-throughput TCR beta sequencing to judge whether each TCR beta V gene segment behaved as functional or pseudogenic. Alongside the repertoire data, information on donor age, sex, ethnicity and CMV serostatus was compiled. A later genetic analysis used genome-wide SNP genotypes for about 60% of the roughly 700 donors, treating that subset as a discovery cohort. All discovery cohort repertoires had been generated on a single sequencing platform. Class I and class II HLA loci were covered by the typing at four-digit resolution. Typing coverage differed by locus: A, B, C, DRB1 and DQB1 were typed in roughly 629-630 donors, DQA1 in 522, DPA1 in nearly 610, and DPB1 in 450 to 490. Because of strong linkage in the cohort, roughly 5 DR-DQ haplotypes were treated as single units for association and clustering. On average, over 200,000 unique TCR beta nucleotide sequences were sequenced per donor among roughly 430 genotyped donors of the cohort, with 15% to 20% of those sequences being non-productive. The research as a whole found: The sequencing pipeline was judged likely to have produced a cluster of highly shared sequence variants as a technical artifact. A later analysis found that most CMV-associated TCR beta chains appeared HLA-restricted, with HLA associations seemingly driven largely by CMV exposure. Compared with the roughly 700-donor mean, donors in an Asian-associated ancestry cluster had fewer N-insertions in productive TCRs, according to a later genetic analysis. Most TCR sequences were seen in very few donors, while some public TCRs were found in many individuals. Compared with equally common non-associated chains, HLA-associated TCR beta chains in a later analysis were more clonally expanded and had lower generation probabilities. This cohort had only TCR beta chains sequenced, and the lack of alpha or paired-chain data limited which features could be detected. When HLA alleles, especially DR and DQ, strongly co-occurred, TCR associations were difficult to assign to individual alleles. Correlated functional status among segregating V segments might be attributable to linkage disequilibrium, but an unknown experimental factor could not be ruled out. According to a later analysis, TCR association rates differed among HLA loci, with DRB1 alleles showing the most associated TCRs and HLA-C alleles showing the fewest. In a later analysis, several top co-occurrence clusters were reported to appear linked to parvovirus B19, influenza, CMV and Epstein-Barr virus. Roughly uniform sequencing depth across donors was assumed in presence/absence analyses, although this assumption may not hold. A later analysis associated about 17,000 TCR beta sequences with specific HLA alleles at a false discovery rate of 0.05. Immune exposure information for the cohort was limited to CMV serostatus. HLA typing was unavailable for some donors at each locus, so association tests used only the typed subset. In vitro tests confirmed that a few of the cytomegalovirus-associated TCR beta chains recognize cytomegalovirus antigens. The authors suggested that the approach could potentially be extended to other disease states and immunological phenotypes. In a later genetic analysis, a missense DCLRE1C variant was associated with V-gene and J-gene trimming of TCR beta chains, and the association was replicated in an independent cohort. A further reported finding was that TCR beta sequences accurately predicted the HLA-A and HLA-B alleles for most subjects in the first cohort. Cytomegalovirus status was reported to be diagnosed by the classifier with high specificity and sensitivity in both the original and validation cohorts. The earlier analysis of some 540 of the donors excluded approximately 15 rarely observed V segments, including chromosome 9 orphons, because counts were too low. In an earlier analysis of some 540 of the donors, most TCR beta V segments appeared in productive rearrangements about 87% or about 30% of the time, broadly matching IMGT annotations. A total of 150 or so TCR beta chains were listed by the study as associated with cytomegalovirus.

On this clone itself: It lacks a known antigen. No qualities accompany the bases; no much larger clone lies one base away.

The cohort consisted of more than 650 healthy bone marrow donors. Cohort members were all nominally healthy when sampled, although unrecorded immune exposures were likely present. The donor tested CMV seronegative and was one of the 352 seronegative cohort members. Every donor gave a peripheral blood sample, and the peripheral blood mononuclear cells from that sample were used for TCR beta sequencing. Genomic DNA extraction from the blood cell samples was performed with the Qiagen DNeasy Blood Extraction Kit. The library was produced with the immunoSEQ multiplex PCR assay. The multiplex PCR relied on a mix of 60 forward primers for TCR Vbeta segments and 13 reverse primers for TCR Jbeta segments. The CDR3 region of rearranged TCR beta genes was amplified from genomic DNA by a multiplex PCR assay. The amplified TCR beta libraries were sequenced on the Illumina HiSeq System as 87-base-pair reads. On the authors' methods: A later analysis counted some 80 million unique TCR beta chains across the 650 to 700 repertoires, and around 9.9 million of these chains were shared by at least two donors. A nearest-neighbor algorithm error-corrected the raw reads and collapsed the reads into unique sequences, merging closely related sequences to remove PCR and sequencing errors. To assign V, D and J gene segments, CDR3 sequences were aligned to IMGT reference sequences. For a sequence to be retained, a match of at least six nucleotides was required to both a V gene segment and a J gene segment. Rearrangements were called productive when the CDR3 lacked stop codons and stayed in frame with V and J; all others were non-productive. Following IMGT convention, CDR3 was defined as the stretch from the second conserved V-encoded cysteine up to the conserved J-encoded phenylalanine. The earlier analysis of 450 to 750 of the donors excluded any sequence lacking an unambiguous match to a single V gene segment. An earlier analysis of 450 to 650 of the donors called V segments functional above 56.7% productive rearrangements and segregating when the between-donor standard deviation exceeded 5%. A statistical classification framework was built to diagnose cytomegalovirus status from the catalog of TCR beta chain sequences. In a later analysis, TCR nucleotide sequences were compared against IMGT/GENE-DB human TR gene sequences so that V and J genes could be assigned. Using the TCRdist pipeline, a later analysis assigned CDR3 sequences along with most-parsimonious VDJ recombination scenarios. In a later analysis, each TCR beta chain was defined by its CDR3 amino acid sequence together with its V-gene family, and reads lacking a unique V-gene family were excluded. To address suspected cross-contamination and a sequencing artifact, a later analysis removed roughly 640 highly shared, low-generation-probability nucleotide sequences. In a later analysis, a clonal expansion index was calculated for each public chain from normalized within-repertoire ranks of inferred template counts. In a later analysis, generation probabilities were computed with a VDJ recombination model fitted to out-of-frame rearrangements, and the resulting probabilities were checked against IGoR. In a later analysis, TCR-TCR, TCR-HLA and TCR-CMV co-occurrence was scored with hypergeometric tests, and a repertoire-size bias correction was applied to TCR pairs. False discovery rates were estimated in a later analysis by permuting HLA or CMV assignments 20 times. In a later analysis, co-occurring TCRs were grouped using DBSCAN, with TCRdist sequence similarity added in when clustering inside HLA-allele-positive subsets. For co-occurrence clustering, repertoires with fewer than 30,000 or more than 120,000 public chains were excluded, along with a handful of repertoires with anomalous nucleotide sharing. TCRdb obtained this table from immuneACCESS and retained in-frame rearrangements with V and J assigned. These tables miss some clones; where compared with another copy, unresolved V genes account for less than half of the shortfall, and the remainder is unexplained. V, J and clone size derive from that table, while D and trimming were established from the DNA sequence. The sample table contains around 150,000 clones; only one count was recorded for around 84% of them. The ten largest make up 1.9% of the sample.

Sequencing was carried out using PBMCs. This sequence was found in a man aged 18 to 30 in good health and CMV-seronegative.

The CDR3 is CASSEGMNTEAFF. The DNA sequence is given as TGTGCCAGCAGCGAGGGCATGAACACTGAAGCTTTCTTT. In this chain, TRBV7-3 is recombined with TRBJ1-1; the D gene lacks a confident call. V and J are truncated by 5 bases and 0 bases respectively, leaving an intervening sequence of 7 bases. Via the germline V gene, CDR1 is SGHTA and CDR2 FQGTGA. From the cysteine through the phenylalanine, the CDR3 covers 13 amino acids. CDR3 DNA only is kept here, 39 bases in frame from base 1.